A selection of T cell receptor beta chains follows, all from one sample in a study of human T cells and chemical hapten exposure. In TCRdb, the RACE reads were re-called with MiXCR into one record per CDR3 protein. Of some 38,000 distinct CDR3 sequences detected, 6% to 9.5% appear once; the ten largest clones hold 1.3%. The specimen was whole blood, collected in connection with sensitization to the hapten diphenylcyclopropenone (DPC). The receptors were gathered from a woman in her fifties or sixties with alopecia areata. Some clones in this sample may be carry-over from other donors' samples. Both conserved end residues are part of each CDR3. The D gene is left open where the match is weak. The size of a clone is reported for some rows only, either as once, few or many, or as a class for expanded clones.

CASSPRGQGLYEQYF | TGTGCCAGCTCACCTAGGGGACAGGGGCTCTACGAGCAGTACTTC | TRBD1 | TRBJ2-7 | many | TRBV18
CSVRLGGSYNEQFF | TGCAGCGTCCGACTGGGGGGGTCCTACAATGAGCAGTTCTTC | TRBD2 | TRBJ2-1 | - | TRBV29-1
CASSLVPSNEQFF | TGTGCCAGCAGTTTAGTTCCTAGCAATGAGCAGTTCTTC | - | TRBJ2-1 | - | TRBV12-3/TRBV12-4
CASSLLSGEQFF | TGCGCCAGCAGCTTACTCTCGGGGGAGCAGTTCTTC | - | TRBJ2-1 | few | TRBV5-1
CAIPGGGAQEYF | TGCGCCATCCCCGGTGGAGGGGCGCAGGAGTATTTT | - | TRBJ2-3 | - | TRBV10-1
CASVLGGSADTQYF | TGTGCCAGCGTACTCGGCGGGAGTGCAGATACGCAGTATTTT | TRBD2 | TRBJ2-3 | many | TRBV6-2/TRBV6-3
CSASLAGVSNEQFF | TGCAGTGCTAGCTTAGCGGGAGTGAGCAATGAGCAGTTCTTC | TRBD2 | TRBJ2-1 | many | TRBV20-1
CSERASGAEAFF | TGCAGCGAGAGGGCCTCAGGGGCTGAAGCTTTCTTT | - | TRBJ1-1 | many | TRBV29-1
CAISESPRLAGGDGEQFF | TGTGCCATCAGTGAGTCTCCGAGACTAGCGGGAGGGGATGGTGAGCAGTTCTTC | TRBD2 | TRBJ2-1 | many | TRBV10-3
CASRVAGGGDTQYF | TGTGCCAGCAGAGTAGCGGGAGGTGGAGATACGCAGTATTTT | TRBD2 | TRBJ2-3 | - | TRBV12-3/TRBV12-4
CASSLSFRPDRTYEQYF | TGTGCCAGCAGTTTATCGTTTAGGCCGGACAGGACCTACGAGCAGTACTTC | TRBD1 | TRBJ2-7 | many | TRBV27
CASSYSVRDSYNEQFF | TGTGCCAGCAGTTACTCGGTGAGGGACTCCTACAATGAGCAGTTCTTC | - | TRBJ2-1 | many | TRBV6-2/TRBV6-3
CASSRTGAPAWELFF | TGTGCCAGCAGTCGTACAGGGGCCCCTGCGTGGGAGCTGTTTTTT | TRBD1 | TRBJ2-2 | few | TRBV2
CSGQQGSEQYF | TGCAGCGGGCAACAGGGATCCGAGCAGTACTTC | - | TRBJ2-7 | - | TRBV29-1
CASSPIQRPRRETQYF | TGTGCCAGCTCACCTATACAGCGGCCCCGCCGAGAGACCCAGTACTTC | - | TRBJ2-5 | many | TRBV18
CASSFTGQTYGYTF | TGTGCCAGCAGCTTTACAGGACAGACCTATGGCTACACCTTC | - | TRBJ1-2 | many | TRBV5-4
CATGVRQETQYF | TGTGCCACCGGAGTCCGCCAAGAGACCCAGTACTTC | - | TRBJ2-5 | - | TRBV28
CASSPTLDRVNTEAFF | TGTGCCAGCAGCCCCACCCTGGACAGGGTGAACACTGAAGCTTTCTTT | TRBD1 | TRBJ1-1 | few | TRBV11-2
CASSSRRGEQYF | TGTGCCAGCAGCTCCAGACGTGGTGAGCAGTACTTC | - | TRBJ2-7 | many | TRBV5-6
CASSLKYEQYF | TGTGCCAGCAGTTTAAAGTACGAGCAGTACTTC | - | TRBJ2-7 | many | TRBV28
CASSAGTGIRETQYF | TGCGCCAGCAGTGCCGGGACAGGGATCAGAGAGACCCAGTACTTC | TRBD1 | TRBJ2-5 | many | TRBV10-1
CATSGFTTGTGELFF | TGTGCCACCAGTGGCTTTACCACGGGGACCGGGGAGCTGTTTTTT | - | TRBJ2-2 | few | TRBV24-1
CASSQLIGTSYEQYF | TGTGCCAGCAGCCAACTCATTGGGACTTCCTACGAGCAGTACTTC | - | TRBJ2-7 | - | TRBV3-1
CAYAQGPNQPQHF | TGTGCTTACGCGCAGGGCCCTAATCAGCCCCAGCATTTT | - | TRBJ1-5 | many | TRBV28
CASRIRGTGNTIYF | TGTGCCAGCAGGATCAGGGGGACCGGAAACACCATATATTTT | TRBD1 | TRBJ1-3 | many | TRBV25-1
CASSPRGREQFF | TGTGCCAGCTCACCCAGGGGGCGTGAGCAGTTCTTC | TRBD1 | TRBJ2-1 | - | TRBV18
CASSLGVADMETQYF | TGTGCTAGCAGCTTAGGCGTCGCCGACATGGAGACGCAGTATTTT | - | TRBJ2-3 | - | TRBV7-7
CSVGPGAGGQETQYF | TGCAGCGTTGGGCCAGGGGCAGGGGGCCAAGAGACCCAGTACTTC | TRBD1 | TRBJ2-5 | many | TRBV29-1
CASSFSPTEETIQYF | TGTGCCAGCAGCTTTTCCCCCACCGAGGAGACCATTCAGTACTTC | - | TRBJ2-4 | many | TRBV5-5
CSASTTGRQPQHF | TGCAGTGCTAGTACGACAGGGAGGCAGCCCCAGCATTTT | TRBD1 | TRBJ1-5 | many | TRBV20-1
CASSPLDLNTEAFF | TGTGCCAGCAGCCCGCTCGACTTGAACACTGAAGCTTTCTTT | - | TRBJ1-1 | many | TRBV9
CASSWGEFQETQYF | TGCGCCAGCAGCTGGGGAGAATTCCAAGAGACCCAGTACTTC | - | TRBJ2-5 | - | TRBV5-1
CASTPGDSVYEQYF | TGTGCCAGCACCCCCGGCGACAGCGTCTACGAGCAGTACTTC | - | TRBJ2-7 | - | TRBV12-3/TRBV12-4
CASSQEPGWDTQYF | TGTGCCAGCAGCCAAGAGCCGGGGTGGGATACGCAGTATTTT | - | TRBJ2-3 | - | TRBV4-2
CASSFQIAGVGTGELFF | TGTGCCAGCAGCTTTCAAATAGCGGGAGTGGGAACCGGGGAGCTGTTTTTT | TRBD2 | TRBJ2-2 | few | TRBV7-8
CASSLAGRSSGNTIYF | TGTGCCAGCAGCTTAGCCGGCAGGAGCTCTGGAAACACCATATATTTT | - | TRBJ1-3 | many | TRBV7-6
CASSSGTGLQETQYF | TGCGCCAGCAGCTCCGGGACAGGTCTCCAAGAGACCCAGTACTTC | TRBD1 | TRBJ2-5 | - | TRBV5-1
CASSLVVGSGGASEQFF | TGTGCCAGCAGCTTAGTTGTAGGGTCGGGAGGGGCGAGTGAGCAGTTCTTC | TRBD2 | TRBJ2-1 | - | TRBV7-8
CASSPRPYEQYF | TGTGCCAGCTCACCAAGGCCCTACGAGCAGTACTTC | - | TRBJ2-7 | - | TRBV18
CSAPGSALNTGELFF | TGCAGTGCTCCCGGATCGGCGCTAAACACCGGGGAGCTGTTTTTT | - | TRBJ2-2 | many | TRBV20-1
CASRSTGGSVGYTF | TGTGCCAGCAGATCGACAGGGGGCTCGGTTGGCTACACCTTC | TRBD1 | TRBJ1-2 | few | TRBV3-1
CSAGRGPDNEKLFF | TGCAGCGCTGGAAGGGGGCCTGATAATGAAAAACTGTTTTTT | TRBD1 | TRBJ1-4 | - | TRBV29-1
CASSQQGGSSYNEQFF | TGTGCCAGCAGCCAACAGGGCGGAAGCTCCTACAATGAGCAGTTCTTC | - | TRBJ2-1 | few | TRBV7-3
CASSPKGGSPMNTEAFF | TGTGCCAGCTCACCTAAGGGGGGCTCCCCAATGAACACTGAAGCTTTCTTT | - | TRBJ1-1 | many | TRBV18
CASSLRGSSEQYF | TGTGCCAGCAGCTTGAGGGGGAGCTCCGAGCAGTACTTC | - | TRBJ2-7 | few | TRBV7-2
CASNSGRTAGANVLTF | TGTGCCAGTAATAGCGGGAGGACCGCTGGGGCCAACGTCCTGACTTTC | TRBD2 | TRBJ2-6 | many | TRBV19
CASSLAVGTSDEQFF | TGTGCCAGCAGCTTAGCGGTTGGGACTAGCGATGAGCAGTTCTTC | TRBD2 | TRBJ2-1 | few | TRBV7-2
CASSLVQTQYF | TGTGCCAGCAGTTTAGTACAGACCCAGTACTTC | - | TRBJ2-5 | many | TRBV12-3/TRBV12-4
CASSYSRLALDTQYF | TGTGCCAGCAGTTACTCGAGGCTAGCTTTAGATACGCAGTATTTT | - | TRBJ2-3 | many | TRBV6-5
CAWSVQVGETQYF | TGTGCCTGGAGTGTGCAAGTAGGAGAGACCCAGTACTTC | - | TRBJ2-5 | - | TRBV30
CASSWGGEQFF | TGTGCCAGCAGTTGGGGGGGTGAGCAGTTCTTC | TRBD2 | TRBJ2-1 | many | TRBV6-2/TRBV6-3
CASSQAMNTEAFF | TGTGCCAGCAGCCAGGCAATGAACACTGAAGCTTTCTTT | - | TRBJ1-1 | many | TRBV7-3
CASSYTSGMGSSGANVLTF | TGTGCCAGCAGTTACACTAGCGGGATGGGATCCTCTGGGGCCAACGTCCTGACTTTC | TRBD2 | TRBJ2-6 | many | TRBV6-2/TRBV6-3
CASSSNRIQETQYF | TGTGCCAGCAGCAGTAACAGGATCCAAGAGACCCAGTACTTC | - | TRBJ2-5 | many | TRBV21-1
CASSYSVLNTEAFF | TGTGCCAGCAGTTACTCAGTCCTGAACACTGAAGCTTTCTTT | - | TRBJ1-1 | many | TRBV6-5
CASSLQGNYGYTF | TGTGCCAGCAGCTTACAAGGCAACTATGGCTACACCTTC | - | TRBJ1-2 | - | TRBV11-2
CASSFAGVRTDTQYF | TGCGCCAGCAGCTTTGCGGGAGTCCGCACAGATACGCAGTATTTT | TRBD2 | TRBJ2-3 | many | TRBV5-1
CSAATPAREQFF | TGCAGTGCTGCCACCCCCGCAAGAGAGCAGTTCTTC | - | TRBJ2-1 | many | TRBV20-1